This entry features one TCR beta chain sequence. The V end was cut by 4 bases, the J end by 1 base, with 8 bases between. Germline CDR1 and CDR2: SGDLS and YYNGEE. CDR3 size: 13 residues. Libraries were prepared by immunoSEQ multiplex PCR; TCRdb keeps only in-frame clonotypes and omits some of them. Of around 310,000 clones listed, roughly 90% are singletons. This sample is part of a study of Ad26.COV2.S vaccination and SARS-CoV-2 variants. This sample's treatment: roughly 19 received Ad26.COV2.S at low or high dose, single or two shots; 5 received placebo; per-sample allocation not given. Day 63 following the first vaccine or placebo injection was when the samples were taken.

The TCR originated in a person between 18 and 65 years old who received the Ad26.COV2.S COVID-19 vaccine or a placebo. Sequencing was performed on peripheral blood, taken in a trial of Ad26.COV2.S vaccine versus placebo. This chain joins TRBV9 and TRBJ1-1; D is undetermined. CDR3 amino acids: CASSLDTNTEAFF. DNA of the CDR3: TGTGCCAGCAGCCTAGATACGAACACTGAAGCTTTCTTT.